This record covers a single T cell receptor (beta chain). Its antigen is currently unknown. The sample comes from a study of somatic mutations in cytotoxic T cells in rheumatoid arthritis. About the research overall: Selected T-cell populations stained with V beta antibodies were isolated by flow sorting to nearly 100% purity; these included V beta1+ cells subjected to TCRB sequencing.

Profiled with immunoSEQ multiplex PCR; TCRdb holds only in-frame clones, not every one. Among approximately 20,000 clones listed, about 85% were seen once. Overall study findings and caveats: About an eighth of the roughly 65 patients had a largest CD8+ clone above 20% of CD8+ cells. Any difference in CD8+ T-cell clonality between patients who had rheumatoid arthritis and healthy controls who were age-matched was not statistically significant.

CDR1 and CDR2 from the germline V gene are SQVTM and ANQGSEA. J was trimmed by 3 bases and V by 4 bases; bases with no gene match: 2. There are 12 residues in the CDR3. Material: CD8+ T cells sorted from blood. This TCR came from a man between 18 and 35 years old with rheumatoid arthritis. The V call is TRBV29-1, the J call TRBJ2-7; 8 bases fit TRBD1. The CDR3 region has the DNA TGCAGCGTTGGAGACAGGGGCTACGAGCAGTACTTC. Protein sequence: CSVGDRGYEQYF.